This T cell receptor (beta chain) was recorded in a study of radiotherapy plus CTLA-4 blockade in lung cancer. Study at large: Objective responses were observed in 15% to 20% of patients, and disease control was achieved by about 30%. Findings and caveats of the study: Some TCR clones had been derived from tumors. These clones expanded in peripheral blood after radiotherapy plus ipilimumab. Early shifts in blood T cell clones, with interferon-beta, reportedly predicted response best.

Notes on this clone: The antigen remains undetermined.

The table came from immunoSEQ multiplex PCR; TCRdb's copy has only in-frame clones and leaves some out. The sample yields tens of thousands of clones, 70% to 85% seen once. The CDR3 length is 18 residues. The V end was cut by 7 bases, the J end by 5 bases, with 25 bases between. The V gene's germline CDR1 is SGHDT and CDR2 YYEEEE. The sequence came from a human donor with non-small cell lung cancer who had stable disease on radiotherapy plus ipilimumab. The chain couples TRBV5-6 to TRBJ2-6; D is possibly TRBD2 (5 bases). The specimen was peripheral blood, collected from a patient treated with radiotherapy plus ipilimumab. The CDR3 region is CASDYLNSHKGRANVLTF. In nucleotides, the CDR3 is TGTGCCAGCGACTACCTCAATAGTCACAAAGGTCGGGCCAACGTCCTGACTTTC.